This T cell receptor beta chain was identified in a study of blood T cell repertoires in COVID-19. The overall study: Researchers got acute and convalescent COVID-19 samples from the United States, Italy and Spain.

Assay used: immunoSEQ multiplex PCR; TCRdb lists only in-frame clones, some missing. The sample has 150,000 to 200,000 clones; approximately 81% are singletons. Recovered Cohort 3 donors showed two negative PCRs, clearance, or symptom resolution. The receptor comes from a woman between 45 and 60 years old who had recovered from COVID-19. Sequenced: PBMCs or T cells enriched from blood (not recorded which).

Written as DNA, the CDR3 is TGTGCCAGCAGTGACTCCGGACAGGGGGGTCTGGAGACCCAGTACTTC. Translated, it gives CASSDSGQGGLETQYF. The chain recombines TRBV25-1 with TRBJ2-5; 10 bases line up with TRBD1. After removal of 3 bases from V and 5 bases from J, the junction contained 9 bases not matched to a gene. CDR1 is MGHDK, CDR2 SYGVNS, per germline. CDR3 length: 16 residues.